What follows are 29 T cell receptor beta chains derived from one specimen sequenced in a study of CD8 T cells in ankylosing spondylitis. From the 5' RACE reads, TCRdb called clonotypes with MiXCR, one entry per CDR3 protein. The sample shows about 92,000 distinct CDR3 sequences, around 10% of them seen only once. Sequencing was carried out using blood, either unsorted or a sorted T cell fraction (not recorded which). The receptors originated from a male donor with ankylosing spondylitis or in good health (not recorded which).

This clonotype was found many times. The V and J genes are TRBV29-1 and TRBJ1-4; maybe TRBD1 (6 bases). V lost 0 bases, J lost 10 bases, and 18 bases lay in between. Germline lookup yields CDR1 SQVTM and CDR2 ANQGSEA. This CDR3 has 15 residues. The CDR3 spells CSVEDDRSDRGKLFF. CDR3 in DNA: TGCAGCGTTGAAGATGACAGGTCTGACCGTGGAAAACTGTTTTTT.

This clonotype was seen repeatedly, ten times or more. The chain recombines TRBV12-3 or TRBV12-4 with TRBJ1-3; weak D call: TRBD1 (5 bases). The germline V and J ends were trimmed by 3 bases and 1 base, with 10 bases remaining between them. The CDR3 extends over 15 amino acids. CDR3 loop: CASSFFGTSGNTIYF. The CDR3 region has the DNA TGTGCCAGCAGTTTCTTCGGGACGTCTGGAAACACCATATATTTT.

This clonotype has ten or more counts. V and J are TRBV9 and TRBJ2-6; D is possibly TRBD2 (6 bases). The CDR3 loop spans 15 amino acids. V was cut by 4 bases and J by 1 base, with 9 bases left in between. Germline CDR1 reads SGDLS; CDR2 reads YYNGEE. CDR3 loop: CASSPEGSGANVLTF. The CDR3 DNA follows: TGTGCCAGCAGCCCGGAGGGATCTGGGGCCAACGTCCTGACTTTC.

This clonotype was detected many times. The chain is built from TRBV3-1 and TRBJ2-1; 9 nucleotides agree with TRBD2. The CDR3 extends over 15 amino acids. J gave up 9 bases and V 0 bases, and 6 bases lay outside the gene matches. Per germline, CDR1 LGHDT and CDR2 YNNKEL (reference sequence). The CDR3 is CASSQDRIAGVEQFF. DNA for the CDR3: TGTGCCAGCAGCCAAGATAGGATAGCGGGGGTTGAGCAGTTCTTC.

This clonotype was counted ten times or more. The chain links TRBV7-6 to TRBJ2-7; the D is unclear. The V gene's germline CDR1 is SGHVS and CDR2 FNYEAQ. This CDR3 comprises 15 residues. Trimming took off 1 base at V and 2 bases at J, with 12 bases between the two ends. This chain's CDR3 is CASSLGGSPTYEQYF. Here the CDR3 DNA reads TGTGCCAGCAGCTTAGGAGGAAGTCCAACCTACGAGCAGTACTTC.

This clonotype has at least ten counts. The rearrangement joins TRBV7-8 to TRBJ2-3; TRBD2 aligns across 13 bases. Trimming at V came to 5 bases and at J to 2 bases, leaving 4 bases not matched to a gene. The CDR3 runs 16 residues. Germline-derived CDR1 and CDR2 are SGHVS and FQNEAQ. The CDR3 DNA reads as TGTGCCAGCAGCCGCACTAGCGGGGGGGTCACAGATACGCAGTATTTT. Protein sequence: CASSRTSGGVTDTQYF.

This clonotype appeared many times. The J gene is TRBJ1-1, the V gene TRBV5-1, with D possibly matching TRBD1 (6 bases). Germline loops: CDR1 SGHRS, CDR2 YFSETQ. V was trimmed by 6 bases and J by 5 bases, leaving 20 bases between them. The length of the CDR3 is 15 residues. CDR3 sequence reads: CASTITTGASTEAFF. In nucleotides, the CDR3 is TGCGCCAGCACCATCACCACGGGGGCATCTACTGAAGCTTTCTTT.

In its sample, this clonotype was seen many times. The limits of the CDR3 on the DNA are not certain, so only TCRdb's listed CDR3 is given. The V and J genes are TRBV2 and TRBJ2-2. The CDR3 comprises 13 residues, both ends counted. Germline V gives CDR1 SNHLY, CDR2 FYNNEI. This CDR3 is CASISGTGELFFF.

This clonotype was recorded at least ten times. The genes are TRBV12-3 or TRBV12-4 and TRBJ1-6, with D unclear. V was clipped by 3 bases and J by 7 bases, with 10 bases between them. The CDR3 loop spans 14 amino acids. The chain's CDR3 is CASSFEAGNSPLHF. The CDR3 nucleotides read TGTGCCAGCAGTTTTGAGGCGGGAAATTCACCCCTCCACTTT.

This clonotype was picked up many times. The V call is TRBV12-3 or TRBV12-4, the J call TRBJ2-2; perhaps TRBD1 as D (6 bases). The CDR3 runs to 17 residues. The germline V and J ends were trimmed by 7 bases and 0 bases, with 18 bases remaining between them. The CDR3 DNA follows: TGTGCCAGCACCTTTACCCCGGGACAAGCGAACACCGGGGAGCTGTTTTTT. It translates to CASTFTPGQANTGELFF.

The chain combines TRBV7-2 with TRBJ2-7; TRBD2 agrees at 13 bases. V dropped 3 bases and J dropped 2; count of bases not matched to a gene: 1. Germline CDR1 is SGHTA and CDR2 is FQGNSA. The CDR3 loop spans 15 amino acids. CDR3 in amino acids: CASSFTSGGAYEQYF. The CDR3 DNA is TGTGCCAGCAGCTTTACTAGCGGGGGGGCCTACGAGCAGTACTTC.

This clonotype showed up many times. The J gene is TRBJ1-1, the V gene TRBV20-1; TRBD1 is a possible D gene (6 bases). Trimming pared 0 bases from V and 4 bases from J, leaving 18 bases between. Germline lookup yields CDR1 DFQATT and CDR2 SNEGSKA (reference sequence). The CDR3 covers 16 residues. CDR3 residues: CSARDPGGLVGTEAFF. CDR3 nucleotides: TGCAGTGCTAGAGATCCCGGGGGCCTAGTCGGCACTGAAGCTTTCTTT.

This clonotype showed up many times. The chain has TRBV12-3 or TRBV12-4 and TRBJ1-5; possible D gene TRBD1, 5 bases. The ends were cut back, 4 bases at V and 10 bases at J, with 17 bases in the middle. The CDR3 loop spans 14 amino acids. The CDR3 loop is CASSSRRGARPQHF. The CDR3 region has the DNA TGTGCCAGCAGTTCGAGGAGGGGCGCCCGTCCCCAGCATTTT.

The rearrangement joins TRBV2 to TRBJ2-1; 12 bases agree with TRBD2. CDR3 size: 15 residues. V was clipped by 5 bases and J by 6 bases; unmatched bases: 5. CDR1 and CDR2 from the germline V gene are SNHLY and FYNNEI. CDR3 in amino acids: CASSKRTSGANEQFF. CDR3 nucleotides: TGTGCCAGCAGTAAAAGGACTAGCGGGGCCAATGAGCAGTTCTTC.

This clonotype was counted at least ten times. J is TRBJ1-3 and V is TRBV29-1; TRBD1 is a possible D gene (5 bases). This CDR3 region has 13 residues. Germline values: CDR1 SQVTM, CDR2 ANQGSEA. Trimming took 6 bases from V and 1 from J, leaving 10 bases between them. DNA of the CDR3: TGCAGCGTACAGGTGACTTCTGGAAACACCATATATTTT. Encoded protein: CSVQVTSGNTIYF.

This clonotype occurred many times. This sequence joins TRBV5-1 and TRBJ2-7, with D possibly matching TRBD2 (5 bases). V was pared by 4 bases and J by 2 bases, with 16 bases between. Germline values: CDR1 SGHRS, CDR2 YFSETQ. This CDR3 has 15 residues. The CDR3 is CASSPGLLKAYEQYF. DNA of the CDR3: TGCGCCAGCAGCCCCGGACTCCTGAAGGCCTACGAGCAGTACTTC.

This clonotype was counted ten times or more. This chain connects TRBV27 to TRBJ2-7, with 7 bases fitting TRBD1. The germline gives CDR1 MNHEY, CDR2 SMNVEV (reference sequence). The CDR3 is 15 residues long. V shed 3 bases, J shed 2 bases, and the junction held 7 bases outside the gene matches. DNA for the CDR3: TGTGCCAGCAGTTTCCTCCGGGACAGTCCCTACGAGCAGTACTTC. It specifies CASSFLRDSPYEQYF.

The chain joins TRBV18 to TRBJ1-5, with 7 bases fitting TRBD1. The junction had 10 bases not matched to a gene; V was cut back by 6 bases and J by 2 bases. Germline values: CDR1 KGHSH, CDR2 LQKENI. The CDR3 is 16 amino acids. In DNA form, the CDR3 reads TGTGCCAGCTCGAACAGGGGTTCAGGGGGCAATCAGCCCCAGCATTTT. The encoded protein is CASSNRGSGGNQPQHF.

CDR3 residues: CASKNQGTPNEQYF. In DNA, the CDR3 is TGTGCCAGCAAGAACCAGGGTACCCCCAACGAGCAGTACTTC. The chain combines TRBV28 with TRBJ2-7, with a possible D match to TRBD1 (5 bases). In germline, CDR1 is MDHEN, CDR2 SYDVKM. The CDR3 loop spans 14 amino acids. Trimming took 7 bases from V and 5 from J, leaving 18 bases between them.

Worth noting for this clonotype: This clone may be a read error of a much larger clone one base away. CDR3 amino acids: CASKPQGSTGELFF. The CDR3 DNA sequence: TGTGCCAGCAAGCCTCAGGGGAGCACCGGGGAGCTGTTTTTT. This chain links TRBV28 with TRBJ2-2; D might be TRBD1 (6 bases). This CDR3 is 14 amino acids long. Trimming shortened V by 7 bases and J by 4 bases, and 13 bases separated the two germline ends. Germline CDR1 is MDHEN and CDR2 is SYDVKM.

The chain carries TRBV29-1 and TRBJ2-7, with D hard to call. The V gene lost 2 bases and the J gene lost 1 base, with 9 bases spanning the gap. The germline gives CDR1 SQVTM, CDR2 ANQGSEA. This CDR3 contains 13 residues. DNA of the CDR3: TGCAGCGTTGAAACCACCGGATCCTACGAGCAGTACTTC. Its protein is CSVETTGSYEQYF.

This clonotype has only a few counts. The DNA of the CDR3 is TGTGCCAGCAGCCCAGGGACAGGGGGAACCAAAAACATTCAGTACTTC. Protein sequence: CASSPGTGGTKNIQYF. The chain is built from TRBV7-3 and TRBJ2-4; 11 bases line up with TRBD1. Germline CDR1 is SGHTA and CDR2 is FQGTGA. J was trimmed by 2 bases and V by 5 bases; bases with no gene match: 5. The CDR3 is 16 amino acids.

This clonotype appeared once. A much more abundant neighbour one base away suggests this may be a read error. The rearrangement links TRBV5-1 to TRBJ2-7; no definite D call. V was clipped by 6 bases and J by 4 bases, with 17 bases between them. The germline CDR1 and CDR2 sequences are SGHRS and YFSETQ. This CDR3 contains 14 residues. CDR3 region: CASKPGVGGYEQYF. The CDR3 nucleotides are TGCGCCAGCAAGCCCGGAGTAGGTGGTTACGAGCAGTACTTC.

This clonotype came up many times. The J gene is TRBJ2-1, the V gene TRBV9; 8 positions agree with TRBD1. Trimming took 3 bases from V and 5 from J; bases not matched to a gene: 10. This CDR3 has 16 amino acids. In germline, CDR1 is SGDLS, CDR2 YYNGEE. The DNA for the CDR3 is TGTGCCAGCAGCGAGAGCTCCGGGACAGGTCACAATGAGCAGTTCTTC. Translating gives CASSESSGTGHNEQFF. The variable domain in full, with the rest retrieved from reference TRBV9 and TRBJ2-1, is DSGVTQTPKHLITATGQRVTLRCSPRSGDLSVYWYQQSLDQGLQFLIQYYNGEERAKGNILERFSAQQFPDLHSELNLSSLELGDSALYFCASSESSGTGHNEQFFGPGTRLTVL.

This clonotype was counted ten times or more. This chain uses TRBV12-3 or TRBV12-4 with TRBJ2-1; 8 nucleotides line up with TRBD1. The CDR3 is made up of 15 amino acids. With V trimmed by 4 bases and J by 7 bases, 9 bases remained unmatched. CDR3 nucleotide sequence: TGTGCCAGCAGTTCCTCCGGGACAGGAAGAAATGAGCAGTTCTTC. It yields the protein CASSSSGTGRNEQFF.

The chain combines TRBV13 with TRBJ2-2; tentative D call: TRBD2 (6 bases). Deletions cut 4 bases from V and 8 bases from J, with 17 bases between. From germline, CDR1 is PRHDT and CDR2 FYEKMQ (reference sequence). This CDR3 has 15 residues. Here the CDR3 reads CASSSPALGGGELFF. CDR3 sequence (DNA): TGTGCCAGCAGCTCTCCGGCCCTGGGGGGTGGGGAGCTGTTTTTT.

J is TRBJ1-5 and V is TRBV5-5; tentative D call: TRBD1 (6 bases). V gave up 0 bases and J gave up 5 bases, with 15 bases separating them. Germline V lookup: CDR1 SGHKS, CDR2 YYEKEE (reference sequence). This CDR3 is built from 16 residues. The CDR3 DNA reads as TGTGCCAGCAGCTTGGCACCAGTGGGGGGGCATCAGCCCCAGCATTTT. This translates into CASSLAPVGGHQPQHF.

This clonotype came up many times. The chain couples TRBV12-3 or TRBV12-4 to TRBJ1-6; D is undetermined. The V and J ends lost 6 bases and 8 bases respectively, with 14 bases between them. The CDR3 totals 14 residues. In DNA, the CDR3 is TGTGCCAGCAGCCGCCGGCTACGGGATTCACCCCTCCACTTT. This codes for CASSRRLRDSPLHF.

This clonotype was detected many times. The chain's CDR3 is CASSSLAGGDLNEQFF. CDR3 coding DNA: TGTGCCAGCAGCTCACTAGCGGGGGGGGACTTAAATGAGCAGTTCTTC. The chain joins TRBV5-5 to TRBJ2-1; 13 nucleotides agree with TRBD2. The V and J ends lost 3 bases and 7 bases, in that order; junction bases with no gene match: 7. CDR1 and CDR2 (germline): SGHKS, YYEKEE (reference sequence). This CDR3 is built from 16 residues.